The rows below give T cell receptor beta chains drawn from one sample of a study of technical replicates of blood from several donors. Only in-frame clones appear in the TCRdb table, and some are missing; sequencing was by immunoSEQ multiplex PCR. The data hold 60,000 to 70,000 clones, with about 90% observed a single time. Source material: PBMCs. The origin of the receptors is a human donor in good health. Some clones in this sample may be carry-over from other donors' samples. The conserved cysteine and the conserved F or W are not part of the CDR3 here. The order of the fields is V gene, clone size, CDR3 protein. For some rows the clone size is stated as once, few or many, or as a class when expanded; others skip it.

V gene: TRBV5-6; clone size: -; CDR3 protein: ASSFAGDYNEQF
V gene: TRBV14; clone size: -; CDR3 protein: ASSQFSGSTQY
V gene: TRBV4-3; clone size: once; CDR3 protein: ASSQDLQGYDSPLH
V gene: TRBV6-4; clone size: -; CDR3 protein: ASSERSGANVLT
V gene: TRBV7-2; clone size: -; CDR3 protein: ASSAPTLARGDTQY
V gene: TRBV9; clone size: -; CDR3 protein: ASSEGQGDYNEQF
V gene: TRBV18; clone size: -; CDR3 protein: ASSPPQREWDEQF
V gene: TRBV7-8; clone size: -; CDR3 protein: ASSPQSGVNTEAF
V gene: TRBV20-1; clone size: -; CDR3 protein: SATELFGYT
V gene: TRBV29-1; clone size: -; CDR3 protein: SVADTGELF
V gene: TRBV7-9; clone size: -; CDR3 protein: ASSLGGEETTRYT
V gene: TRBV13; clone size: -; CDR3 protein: ASSLMVGQGLSLDYGYT
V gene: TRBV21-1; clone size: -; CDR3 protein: ASSKAEGQGGQPQH
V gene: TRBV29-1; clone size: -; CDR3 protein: SVARRANTEAF
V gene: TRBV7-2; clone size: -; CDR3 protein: ASSLTSLAYEQY
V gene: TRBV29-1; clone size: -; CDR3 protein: SAVGSLSYSYEQY
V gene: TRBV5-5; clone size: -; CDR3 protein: ASSFAGVWNTEAF
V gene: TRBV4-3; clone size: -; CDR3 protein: ASSQDPAGGSYNEQF
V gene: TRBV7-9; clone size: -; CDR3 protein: ASSLSDLAGVSSNEQF
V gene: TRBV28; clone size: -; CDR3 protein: ASSSSGSNYGYT
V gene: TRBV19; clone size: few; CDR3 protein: ASSIPVALNTEAF
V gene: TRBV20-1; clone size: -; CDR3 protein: SARRGYEQY
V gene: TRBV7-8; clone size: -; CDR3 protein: ASSLAGNRGYT
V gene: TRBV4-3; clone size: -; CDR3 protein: ASSQDPPPGEQF
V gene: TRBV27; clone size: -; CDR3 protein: ASSLGTGNIQY
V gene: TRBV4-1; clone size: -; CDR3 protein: ASSQAVENEQF
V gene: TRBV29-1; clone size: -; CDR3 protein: SVEGQMNTEAF
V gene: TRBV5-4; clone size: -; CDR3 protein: ASSWSSGDYEQY
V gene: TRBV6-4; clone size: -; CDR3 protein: ASSDSTSGHTDTQY
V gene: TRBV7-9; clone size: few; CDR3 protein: ASSLYAGVADTQY
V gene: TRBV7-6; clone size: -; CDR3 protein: ASSQKPTGSRETQY